This T cell receptor (beta chain) was obtained from a study of cytotoxic CD8 clonotypes in ibrutinib-treated CLL. Whole-study context: Each sample contained, on average, just over 250,000 productive templates and roughly 96,000 productive rearrangements. General observations from the study: At the start, clonality exceeded age-matched healthy donors and followed circulating CD8+ T-cell counts.

This clone occurred a few times. The antigen is unknown. Germline CDR1 is MNHEY and CDR2 is SMNVEV (reference sequence). With 7 bases removed from V and 9 bases from J, the gap between germline ends came to 10 bases. The CDR3 extends over 11 amino acids. Data came from immunoSEQ multiplex PCR; TCRdb stores just in-frame clones and leaves some out. This sample has approximately 210,000 clones, with around 70% found just once. Source: PBMCs, taken after 24 months of ibrutinib treatment. The chain recombines TRBV27 with TRBJ2-1; tentatively, D is TRBD2 (6 bases). This receptor was taken from a human donor with chronic lymphocytic leukemia. CDR3 sequence (DNA): TGTGCCAGCACCCTTAGCGGTGAGCAGTTCTTC. Protein product: CASTLSGEQFF.